This record concerns one TCR beta chain sequence. The protocol was immunoSEQ multiplex PCR, while the TCRdb copy is restricted to in-frame clones and leaves out a portion. Found here are hundreds of thousands of clones, around 84% of them singletons; the top ten hold about a sixth. This entry belongs to a study of blood T cell repertoires in COVID-19. The clonotype was recovered from a man aged 18-30 years who had recovered from COVID-19. Sample: PBMCs or T cells enriched from blood (not recorded which).

CDR3 sequence reads: CASSSGVPTGELFF. The CDR3 nucleotides are TGTGCCAGCAGCTCAGGGGTCCCCACCGGGGAGCTGTTTTTT. The chain carries TRBV11-3 and TRBJ2-2; D is possibly TRBD1 (6 bases). Deletions cut 4 bases from V and 4 bases from J, with 10 bases between. CDR1 and CDR2 from the germline V gene are SGHNT and YENEEA. The CDR3 is 14 amino acids. Drawing the rest from reference TRBV11-3 and TRBJ2-2, the complete variable domain is EAGVVQSPRYKIIEKKQPVAFWCNPISGHNTLYWYLQNLGQGPELLIRYENEEAVDDSQLPKDRFSAERLKGVDSTLKIQPAELGDSAVYLCASSSGVPTGELFFGEGSRLTVL.